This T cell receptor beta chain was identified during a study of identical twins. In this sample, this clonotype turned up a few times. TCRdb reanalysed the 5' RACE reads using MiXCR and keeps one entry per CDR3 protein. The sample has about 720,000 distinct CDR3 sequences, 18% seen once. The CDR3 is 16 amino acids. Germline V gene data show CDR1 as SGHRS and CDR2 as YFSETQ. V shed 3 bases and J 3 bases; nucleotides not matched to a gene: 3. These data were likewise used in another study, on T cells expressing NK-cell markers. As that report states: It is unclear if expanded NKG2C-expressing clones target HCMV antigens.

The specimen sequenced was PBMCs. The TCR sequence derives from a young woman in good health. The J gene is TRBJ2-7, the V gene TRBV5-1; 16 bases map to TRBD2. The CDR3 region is CASSSGLAGGIYEQYF. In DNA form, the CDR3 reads TGCGCCAGCAGCTCGGGACTAGCGGGGGGGATCTACGAGCAGTACTTC. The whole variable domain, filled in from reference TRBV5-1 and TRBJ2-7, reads KAGVTQTPRYLIKTRGQQVTLSCSPISGHRSVSWYQQTPGQGLQFLFEYFSETQRNKGNFPGRFSGRQFSNSRSEMNVSTLELGDSALYLCASSSGLAGGIYEQYFGPGTRLTVT.